The present TCR beta chain was sequenced within a study of blood T cell repertoires in COVID-19. Losses at the gene ends were 5 bases for V and 4 bases for J; bases not matched to a gene: 12. In germline, CDR1 is SGHVS, CDR2 FNYEAQ. The CDR3 has 18 residues. Clones were sequenced by immunoSEQ multiplex PCR, and TCRdb holds only the in-frame ones, with some missing. The sample has more than 150,000 clones, 80% to 90% seen once. This TCR derives from a woman of 80 years or more with COVID-19, enrolled during active disease. The chain couples TRBV7-6 to TRBJ2-2, with 11 bases lining up with TRBD1. The source material was peripheral blood. The DNA of the CDR3 is TGTGCCAGCAGCCCCAGAGCTCCGGGACAGGGGGTCACCGGGGAGCTGTTTTTT. Its protein is CASSPRAPGQGVTGELFF.